The rows below give T cell receptor beta chains drawn from one sample of a study of CD8 T cells in ankylosing spondylitis. Via MiXCR, TCRdb re-called the 5' RACE reads, giving one row per CDR3 protein. The table records some 140,000 distinct CDR3 sequences, roughly 8.3% of them present only once. The sample consisted of synovial fluid, either unsorted or a sorted T cell fraction (not recorded which). The receptors come from a male donor with ankylosing spondylitis. CDR3s include the opening cysteine and the closing phenylalanine or tryptophan. Each record gives: clone size, D gene, V gene, J gene, CDR3 protein, CDR3 DNA. D genes are given only for firm matches. A clone size is listed for some rows: how often the clone was seen (once, few, many), or a class if it is expanded.

clone size: many
D gene: TRBD1
V gene: TRBV7-2
J gene: TRBJ1-2
CDR3 protein: CASSSPSWQGAGGYTF
CDR3 DNA: TGTGCCAGCAGCTCACCCTCCTGGCAGGGGGCGGGAGGCTACACCTTC

clone size: medium-sized
D gene: -
V gene: TRBV7-9
J gene: TRBJ1-5
CDR3 protein: CASSLMDGSPQHF
CDR3 DNA: TGTGCCAGCAGCTTAATGGATGGAAGCCCCCAGCATTTT

clone size: many
D gene: TRBD2
V gene: TRBV20-1
J gene: TRBJ2-1
CDR3 protein: CSAGLALSGEQFF
CDR3 DNA: TGCAGTGCTGGACTAGCCCTATCGGGCGAGCAGTTCTTC

clone size: few
D gene: -
V gene: TRBV6-2/TRBV6-3
J gene: TRBJ2-6
CDR3 protein: CASRTRQGLYSGANVLTF
CDR3 DNA: TGTGCCAGCAGGACTCGACAGGGACTCTACTCTGGGGCCAACGTCCTGACTTTC

clone size: many
D gene: -
V gene: TRBV4-1
J gene: TRBJ1-1
CDR3 protein: CASSPHWGGETEAFF
CDR3 DNA: TGCGCCAGCAGCCCTCACTGGGGGGGGGAAACTGAAGCTTTCTTT

clone size: many
D gene: -
V gene: TRBV5-4
J gene: TRBJ2-7
CDR3 protein: CASSSKTGQHEQYF
CDR3 DNA: TGTGCCAGCAGCTCAAAAACGGGACAACACGAGCAGTACTTC

clone size: -
D gene: TRBD1
V gene: TRBV29-1
J gene: TRBJ2-1
CDR3 protein: CSVEAGQGVSEQFF
CDR3 DNA: TGCAGCGTTGAAGCGGGACAGGGGGTTAGTGAGCAGTTCTTC

clone size: many
D gene: TRBD2
V gene: TRBV9
J gene: TRBJ2-3
CDR3 protein: CASSVAVPGGGTDTQYF
CDR3 DNA: TGTGCCAGCAGCGTAGCGGTACCGGGAGGAGGCACAGATACGCAGTATTTT

clone size: many
D gene: -
V gene: TRBV7-2
J gene: TRBJ1-1
CDR3 protein: CASSRGGPLNTEAFF
CDR3 DNA: TGTGCCAGCAGCCGAGGGGGGCCCTTGAACACTGAAGCTTTCTTT

clone size: -
D gene: -
V gene: TRBV5-4
J gene: TRBJ1-2
CDR3 protein: CASSSGLRNYGYTF
CDR3 DNA: TGTGCCAGCAGCTCCGGACTCCGTAACTATGGCTACACCTTC

clone size: -
D gene: TRBD1
V gene: TRBV29-1
J gene: TRBJ2-2
CDR3 protein: CSVAYTDRGIGELFF
CDR3 DNA: TGCAGCGTTGCTTATACGGACAGGGGTATCGGGGAGCTGTTTTTT

clone size: many
D gene: -
V gene: TRBV7-2
J gene: TRBJ1-1
CDR3 protein: CAGSRVRNTEAFF
CDR3 DNA: TGTGCCGGATCCAGGGTCCGGAACACTGAAGCTTTCTTT